The rows below give T cell receptor beta chains drawn from one sample of a study of T cells in Graves' hyperthyroidism and ophthalmopathy. TCRdb re-called the multiplex PCR reads with MiXCR, one entry per CDR3 protein. This repertoire shows around 700,000 distinct CDR3 sequences, around 20% found once; its top ten account for 15% to 20%. The sample taken for sequencing was blood. The receptor set was obtained from a woman aged 45-65 years with Graves' hyperthyroidism that later progressed to Graves' ophthalmopathy. CDR3s leave out the opening cysteine and the closing phenylalanine or tryptophan. The order of the fields is V gene, clone size, CDR3 length, CDR3 protein. Expanded clones get a size class; other rows say once, few or many, or leave the size out.

v_call: TRBV27; clone_size: NA; cdr3_length: 11; cdr3_aa: ASSHLSNQPQH
v_call: TRBV18; clone_size: many; cdr3_length: 12; cdr3_aa: ASSPGTAESPQH
v_call: TRBV3-1; clone_size: many; cdr3_length: 14; cdr3_aa: ASTLLSGGEDETQY
v_call: TRBV12-3/TRBV12-4; clone_size: NA; cdr3_length: 10; cdr3_aa: ASRRIGNTIY
v_call: TRBV6-1; clone_size: NA; cdr3_length: 12; cdr3_aa: ASSKDRAHYGYT
v_call: TRBV11-1; clone_size: NA; cdr3_length: 13; cdr3_aa: ASSLAAGTAYEQY
v_call: TRBV4-2; clone_size: few; cdr3_length: 13; cdr3_aa: ASSPHGPGQFAEY
v_call: TRBV20-1; clone_size: many; cdr3_length: 12; cdr3_aa: SFTGYSSTDTQY
v_call: TRBV5-4; clone_size: NA; cdr3_length: 12; cdr3_aa: ASSAAGDGQPQH
v_call: TRBV10-3; clone_size: NA; cdr3_length: 10; cdr3_aa: AISPDYNEQF
v_call: TRBV20-1; clone_size: many; cdr3_length: 8; cdr3_aa: SASKETQY
v_call: TRBV5-1; clone_size: NA; cdr3_length: 17; cdr3_aa: ASSWAGGTGGTGRTEAF
v_call: TRBV5-1; clone_size: few; cdr3_length: 12; cdr3_aa: ASSLNGQQETQY
v_call: TRBV15; clone_size: NA; cdr3_length: 12; cdr3_aa: ATALLGKGEPQH
v_call: TRBV12-3/TRBV12-4; clone_size: many; cdr3_length: 14; cdr3_aa: ASSTRDRDSNQPQH
v_call: TRBV5-1; clone_size: NA; cdr3_length: 12; cdr3_aa: ATRPTPGGRTQY
v_call: TRBV5-4; clone_size: few; cdr3_length: 13; cdr3_aa: ASSLEGGPQETQY
v_call: TRBV7-2; clone_size: NA; cdr3_length: 13; cdr3_aa: ASSQGRGVGETQY
v_call: TRBV7-8; clone_size: NA; cdr3_length: 13; cdr3_aa: ASSSTSLRLPEQY
v_call: TRBV13; clone_size: NA; cdr3_length: 10; cdr3_aa: ASSGHDNEQF
v_call: TRBV11-3; clone_size: many; cdr3_length: 16; cdr3_aa: ASSFLGRGDSREDEQY
v_call: TRBV2; clone_size: many; cdr3_length: 12; cdr3_aa: ASSDSAGPYEQY
v_call: TRBV7-3; clone_size: few; cdr3_length: 11; cdr3_aa: ASSKRSGYEQY
v_call: TRBV19; clone_size: few; cdr3_length: 9; cdr3_aa: ASSIGYEQY
v_call: TRBV5-1; clone_size: many; cdr3_length: 12; cdr3_aa: ASSGGTSGNEQF
v_call: TRBV5-1; clone_size: many; cdr3_length: 12; cdr3_aa: ASSLVSVERPQH
v_call: TRBV7-9; clone_size: NA; cdr3_length: 14; cdr3_aa: ASSGEGPDFNYGYT
v_call: TRBV3-1; clone_size: many; cdr3_length: 13; cdr3_aa: ASSQGTRTGGEQY
v_call: TRBV27; clone_size: few; cdr3_length: 13; cdr3_aa: ASSPTRIAKNIQY
v_call: TRBV7-2; clone_size: NA; cdr3_length: 14; cdr3_aa: ASSVTGGSSGNTIY
v_call: TRBV19; clone_size: few; cdr3_length: 13; cdr3_aa: ASSSRTGEGDTQY
v_call: TRBV7-2; clone_size: NA; cdr3_length: 13; cdr3_aa: ASSLVARGVQPQH
v_call: TRBV5-1; clone_size: many; cdr3_length: 15; cdr3_aa: ASSLGSLAANTGELF
v_call: TRBV5-1; clone_size: many; cdr3_length: 12; cdr3_aa: ASSVTGKTGELF
v_call: TRBV20-1; clone_size: many; cdr3_length: 12; cdr3_aa: SGKRGLGTDTQY